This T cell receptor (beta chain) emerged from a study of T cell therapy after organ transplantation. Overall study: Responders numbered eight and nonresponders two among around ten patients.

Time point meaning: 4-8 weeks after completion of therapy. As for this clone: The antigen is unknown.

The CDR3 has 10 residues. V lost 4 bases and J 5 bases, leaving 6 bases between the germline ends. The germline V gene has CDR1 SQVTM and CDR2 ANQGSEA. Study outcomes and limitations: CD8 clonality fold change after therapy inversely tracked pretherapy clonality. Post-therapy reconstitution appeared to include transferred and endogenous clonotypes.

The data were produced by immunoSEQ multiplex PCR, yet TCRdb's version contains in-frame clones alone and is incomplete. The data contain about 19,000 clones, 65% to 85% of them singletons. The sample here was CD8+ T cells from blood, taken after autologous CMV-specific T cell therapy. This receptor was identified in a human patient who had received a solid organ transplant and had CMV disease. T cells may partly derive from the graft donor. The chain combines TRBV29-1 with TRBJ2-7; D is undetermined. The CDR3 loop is CSVGTNEQYF. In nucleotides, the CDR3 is TGCAGCGTTGGTACGAACGAGCAGTACTTC.